The text below deals with one T cell receptor (beta chain). This clone was seen only a few times. The clone's antigen remains unknown. The sample holds no much larger clone one base away, and base qualities are not on file. The sample originates from a study of beta chain features in type 1 diabetes (dated by TCRdb to between 2018 and 2020). In terms of the full investigation: Mean age, gender distribution, total cell number and subset yield did not differ between patients and healthy donors. A total of about 100 million sorted cells were examined across all samples, and RNA yield correlated strongly with the number of cells per subset. In the study, recently diagnosed type 1 diabetes patients and matched healthy donors were compared on the TCRB repertoires of their sorted circulating CD4+ T cell subsets. Regulatory and stem cell-like memory subsets were isolated from only 8 patients and roughly 8 healthy donors, whereas naive and central memory subsets came from all 30 or so donors.

The paper as a whole reports these results and caveats: At VDJ recombination sites, patients with type 1 diabetes made fewer insertions and deleted more nucleotides, a pattern implying thymic rearrangement abnormalities. HLA sub-analyses involved small numbers of individuals, so any influence of HLA type on TCRB rearrangement remained unresolved. In all four CD4+ subsets, TCRB CDR3 length was moderately but significantly shorter in type 1 diabetes patients. Shorter templates might be favored by PCR, yet because patient and control samples were amplified and corrected together, any such skew would affect both groups equally. Because cDNA was sequenced instead of genomic DNA, activated cells with high expression could be over-represented, although the groups did not differ in activation or CD3 levels. Naive, central memory and regulatory TCRB repertoires appeared more similar among patients than among healthy donors.

Each donor gave one peripheral blood draw, averaging roughly 120 mL, which was collected into heparinised tubes. Using a panel that included CD45RO, CCR7, CD25, CD127, CD95 and CD27, naive, central memory, regulatory and stem cell-like memory CD4+ T cells were sorted on a BD FACSAria II. Purity was above 95% for every sorted population. Right away, PBMCs were isolated by Lymphoprep density gradient centrifugation and were stained directly, with no culture step. So that batch effects would be minimized, each experiment stained and sorted samples in pairs, pairing one healthy donor with one patient. The CDR3, from cysteine to phenylalanine, totals 16 residues. The only DNA kept is the CDR3, 48 bases in frame from the first base. CDR1 GTSNPN and CDR2 SVGIG were looked up in the germline V gene (reference sequence). V lost 4 bases and J lost 3 bases; the stretch between them is 22 bases long. The entire amount of isolated RNA was reverse transcribed using the High Capacity cDNA Reverse Transcription Kit, so the sequenced TCRB transcripts were expressed ones. Deep immunoSEQ sequencing was performed on naive, central memory and regulatory T cell samples, with an average of roughly 3.6 million total reads per sample. After sorted cells were lysed in RLT buffer, RNA was extracted with DNase-treated RNeasy Micro or Mini kits, with the choice depending on cell number. Each cell subset was processed separately to prevent cross-contamination, with patient and healthy donor samples processed together. TCRB sequences were amplified from cDNA with the immunoSEQ multiplex PCR, producing 87-bp fragments spanning the CDR3 region. The amplicons were sequenced using the Illumina HiSeq platform. The original methods were these. PCR bias was corrected computationally using synthetic template baselines, and reads within Hamming distance 2 were collapsed, with unmergeable singletons discarded. Reads were aligned against IMGT so that V, D and J genes, CDR3 length and insertions or deletions at six rearrangement sites could be assigned. Within each subset, clonotype counts were normalized to sorted cell number, and only after that were true diversity and Gini coefficients computed with the tcR R package. The overlap coefficient, calculated on TCRB nucleotide sequences, was used to quantify repertoire sharing. Out-of-frame TCRB sequences from naive cells were analyzed to stand in for the pre-selection repertoire. TCRdb retrieved this table from immuneACCESS and kept in-frame rearrangements only. Not all clones are present; in checked studies, unresolved V genes account for under half, and no reason is known for the remainder. That table is the source of V, J and clone size, and D and trimming were worked out from the DNA. The sample includes hundreds of thousands of clones, with over 9.5% observed a single time. Of the sample, approximately 0.015% falls within the top ten clones.

This sequence was found in a man between 18 and 29 years old in good health. The V gene is TRBV30 and the J gene is TRBJ2-7; TRBD1 is a weak D gene call, 8 bases matching. The specimen was naive CD4+ T cells from blood. According to the study, the label for this sample's cell subset or site signals: true naive CD4+ T cells. The DNA sequence is TGTGCCTGGATAAAACGGAAGGACAGGGAGGGCTACGAGCAGTACTTC. It is translated as CAWIKRKDREGYEQYF.